This TCR beta chain was recorded in a study of T-cell memory formation after mild COVID-19. Study-level results: Memory from before infection featured some responding clones, which suggests cross-reactive memory joined. Mainly CM and EM harbored the contracting CD4+ clones; mainly EMRA harbored the CD8+ ones.

Trimming took off 1 base at V and 3 bases at J, with 5 bases between the two ends. CDR3 length equals 13 residues. Germline CDR1 KGHDR, CDR2 SFDVKD. TCRdb redid the calling of the 5' RACE reads with MiXCR, one entry per CDR3 protein. The table shows about 110,000 distinct CDR3 sequences, with approximately 17% occurring only once. There are a few counts of this clonotype. Its antigen is unknown. The rearrangement uses TRBV24-1 and TRBJ1-1; no reliable D call. The TCR sequence derives from an adult woman who had mild COVID-19 (a few samples of this study predate the infection). Cell type and time point are not known. The sequenced material came from PBMCs or a T cell subset sorted from them (not recorded which). DNA for the CDR3: TGTGCCACCAGTGATTTTCGGGACACTGAAGCTTTCTTT. Amino acid sequence: CATSDFRDTEAFF.